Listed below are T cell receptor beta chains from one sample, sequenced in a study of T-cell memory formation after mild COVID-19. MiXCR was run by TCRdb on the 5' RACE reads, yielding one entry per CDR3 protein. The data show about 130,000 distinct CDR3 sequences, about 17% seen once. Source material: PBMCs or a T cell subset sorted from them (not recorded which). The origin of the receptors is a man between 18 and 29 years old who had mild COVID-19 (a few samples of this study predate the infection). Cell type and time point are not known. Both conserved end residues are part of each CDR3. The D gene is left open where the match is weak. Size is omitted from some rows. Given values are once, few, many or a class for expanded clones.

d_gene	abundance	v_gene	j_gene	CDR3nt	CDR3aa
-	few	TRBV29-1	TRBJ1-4	TGCAGCGTACGTAGGCTCAGTGGTGAAAAACTGTTTTTT	CSVRRLSGEKLFF
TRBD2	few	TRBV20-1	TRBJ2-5	TGCAGCTCCCGGGACTATAAAGAGACCCAGTACTTC	CSSRDYKETQYF
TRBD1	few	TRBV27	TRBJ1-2	TGTGCCAGCAGTGCGGGACAGGGACGCTATGGCTACACCTTC	CASSAGQGRYGYTF
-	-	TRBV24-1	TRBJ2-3	TGTGCCACCAGTGATGAGGTTACAGATACGCAGTATTTT	CATSDEVTDTQYF
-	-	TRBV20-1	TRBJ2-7	TGCAGTGCTAGTTCCACGGGTTTCTACGAGCAGTACTTC	CSASSTGFYEQYF
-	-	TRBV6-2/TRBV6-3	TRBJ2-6	TGTGCCAGCAGCTATTCCCGCACCTCGCAAGGGGCCAACGTCCTGACTTTC	CASSYSRTSQGANVLTF
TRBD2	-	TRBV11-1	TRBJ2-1	TGTGCCAGCAGCCCGGGACTAGCGGGGGCGAGAAATGAGCAGTTCTTC	CASSPGLAGARNEQFF
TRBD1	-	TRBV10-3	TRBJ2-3	TGTGCCATCAGTGATAGGACAGGGGAGACAGATACGCAGTATTTT	CAISDRTGETDTQYF
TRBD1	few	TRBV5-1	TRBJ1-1	TGCGCCAGCAGCTCCGGGACAGGGTCCATGAACACTGAAGCTTTCTTT	CASSSGTGSMNTEAFF
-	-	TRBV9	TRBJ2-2	TGTGCCAGCAGCGTAGAGGTCGTCGGGGAGCTGTTTTTT	CASSVEVVGELFF
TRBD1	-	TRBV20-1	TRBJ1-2	TGCAGTGCCCCTGGACAGGGGGCTCTTGGGGGCTACACCTTC	CSAPGQGALGGYTF
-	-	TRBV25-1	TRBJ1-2	TGTGCCAGCTCGAATACCGGGAGATATGGCTACACCTTC	CASSNTGRYGYTF
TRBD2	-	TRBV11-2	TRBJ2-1	TGTGCCAGCCGCCAGGCGGCGGGGGGCCCATTGGGGCAGTTCTTC	CASRQAAGGPLGQFF
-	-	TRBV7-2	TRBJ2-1	TGTGCCAGCAGCCCTAGCCTTGCTGAGCAGTTCTTC	CASSPSLAEQFF
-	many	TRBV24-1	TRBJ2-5	TGTGCCACCAGTGATCCTGCGGGGGAGACCCAGTACTTC	CATSDPAGETQYF
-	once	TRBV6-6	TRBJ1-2	TGTGCCAGCAGTTACTCGACCGATGGTGTTAACTATGGCTACACCTTC	CASSYSTDGVNYGYTF
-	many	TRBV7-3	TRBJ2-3	TGTGCCAGCAGCACAACGGGGCTCACAGATACGCAGTATTTT	CASSTTGLTDTQYF
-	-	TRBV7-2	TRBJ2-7	TGTGCCAGCAGCTTAGAGTCCAGCGGGCCCTACGAGCAGTACTTC	CASSLESSGPYEQYF
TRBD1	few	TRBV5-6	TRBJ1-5	TGTGCCAGCAGCTTGAGACAGGGACAGCCCCAGCATTTT	CASSLRQGQPQHF
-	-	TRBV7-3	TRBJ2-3	TGTGCCAGCAGCTTATATCGAGACGATACGCAGTATTTT	CASSLYRDDTQYF
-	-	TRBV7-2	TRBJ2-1	TGTGCCAGCAGCCTATACTTGTCGAGCTCCTACAATGAGCAGTTCTTC	CASSLYLSSSYNEQFF
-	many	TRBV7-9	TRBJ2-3	TGTGCCAGCACCTCGAGGGGCTCCACAGATACGCAGTATTTT	CASTSRGSTDTQYF
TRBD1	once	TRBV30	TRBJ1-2	TGTGCCGCTCACCGGGACAGGGACTACTATGGCTACACCTTC	CAAHRDRDYYGYTF
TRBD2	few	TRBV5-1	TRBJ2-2	TGCGCCAGCAGCTTTAGCGGGGCTCACACCGGGGAGCTGTTTTTT	CASSFSGAHTGELFF
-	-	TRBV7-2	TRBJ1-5	TGTGCCAGCAGCTTCGAGGTTAGACAGGTTGGCAATCAGCCCCAGCATTTT	CASSFEVRQVGNQPQHF
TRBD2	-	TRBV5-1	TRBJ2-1	TGCGCCAGCAGCTTGATTACTAGCGAAGATGAGCAGTTCTTC	CASSLITSEDEQFF
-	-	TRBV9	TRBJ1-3	TGTGCCAGCAGCGTTACCCATGGTCTGGGGTACTCTGGAAACACCATATATTTT	CASSVTHGLGYSGNTIYF
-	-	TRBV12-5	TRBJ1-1	TGTGCTAGTGGTTTGGCTGGGGCTTTCTTT	CASGLAGAFF
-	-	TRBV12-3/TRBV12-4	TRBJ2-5	TGTGCCAGCAGTTCCCCTAGGGGGGGGCGGCAAGAGACCCAGTACTTC	CASSSPRGGRQETQYF
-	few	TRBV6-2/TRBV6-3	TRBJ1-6	TGTGCCAGCGCCGACCCAGAACCCCTCCACTTT	CASADPEPLHF
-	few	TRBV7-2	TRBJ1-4	TGTGCCAGCAGCTTATTTGGGGGCGTAGGTGAAAAACTGTTTTTT	CASSLFGGVGEKLFF
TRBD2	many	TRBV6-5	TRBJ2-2	TGTGCCAGCAGATCCAGCGGGGGGGCCGGGGAGCTGTTTTTT	CASRSSGGAGELFF
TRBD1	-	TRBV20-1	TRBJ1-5	TGCAGTGCCCCTCAGGGGGGCCGAGGCAATCAGCCCCAGCATTTT	CSAPQGGRGNQPQHF
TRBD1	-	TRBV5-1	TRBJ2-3	TGCGCCAGCAGGACAGGGGGCCGGACAGATACGCAGTATTTT	CASRTGGRTDTQYF
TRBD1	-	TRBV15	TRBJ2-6	TGTGCCACCAGCAGGCAGGGGGCTGGGGCCAACGTCCTGACTTTC	CATSRQGAGANVLTF
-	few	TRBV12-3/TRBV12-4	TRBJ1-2	TGTGCCAGCAGTTTAGTCAGGGGATCCTATGGCTACACCTTC	CASSLVRGSYGYTF
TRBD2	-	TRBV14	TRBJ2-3	TGTGCCAGCAGCCAATGGGCTAGCGGTTACACAGATACGCAGTATTTT	CASSQWASGYTDTQYF
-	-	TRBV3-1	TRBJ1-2	TGTGCCAGCAGCCAAAACTGGTTCAACTATGGCTACACCTTC	CASSQNWFNYGYTF
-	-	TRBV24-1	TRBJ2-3	TGTGCCACCCGATCCAGCACAGATACGCAGTATTTT	CATRSSTDTQYF
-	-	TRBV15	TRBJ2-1	TGTGCCACCAGCAGAGGAGGGGGGAATGAGCAGTTCTTC	CATSRGGGNEQFF
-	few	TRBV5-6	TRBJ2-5	TGTGCCAGCAGCCCGTACCAGGTCACCCAAGAGACCCAGTACTTC	CASSPYQVTQETQYF
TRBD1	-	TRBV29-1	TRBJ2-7	TGCAGCGCCGGACAGGACTACGAGCAGTACTTC	CSAGQDYEQYF
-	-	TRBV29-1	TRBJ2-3	TGCAGCGTATCCCCCTCCCCGACCGTCTCAGATACGCAGTATTTT	CSVSPSPTVSDTQYF
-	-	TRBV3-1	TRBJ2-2	TGTGCCAGCAGTCAAGCGGGTGTCGGGGAGCTGTTTTTT	CASSQAGVGELFF
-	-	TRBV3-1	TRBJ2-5	TGTGCCAGCAGCCAAGACTTAGGGCGGGAGACCCAGTACTTC	CASSQDLGRETQYF
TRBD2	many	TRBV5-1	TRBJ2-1	TGCGCCAGCAGCCTAGATCTACTAGCGGGGACGGGGCATGAGCAGTTCTTC	CASSLDLLAGTGHEQFF
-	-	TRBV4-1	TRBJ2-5	TGCGCCAGCAGCCAAGATTTGCGGGTTTGGGGGGAGACCCAGTACTTC	CASSQDLRVWGETQYF
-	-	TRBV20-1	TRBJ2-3	TGCAGTGCTAGAGCCCCGACAGATACGCAGTATTTT	CSARAPTDTQYF
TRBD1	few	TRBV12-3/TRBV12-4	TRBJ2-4	TGTGCCAGCAGCCGACAGGGAGTGGAAAACATTCAGTACTTC	CASSRQGVENIQYF
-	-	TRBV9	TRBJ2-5	TGTGCCAGCAGCACCCGGCCAAAAGAGACCCAGTACTTC	CASSTRPKETQYF
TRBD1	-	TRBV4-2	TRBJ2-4	TGTGCCAGCAGCCCGACAGGGGCGTCTGGCATTCAGTACTTC	CASSPTGASGIQYF
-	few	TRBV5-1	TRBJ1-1	TGCGCCAGCAGCCCCCTCAGCGGCGGGCTGAACACTGAAGCTTTCTTT	CASSPLSGGLNTEAFF
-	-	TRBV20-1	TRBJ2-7	TGCAGTGCTAGCGCGGGACCCTACGAGCAGTACTTC	CSASAGPYEQYF
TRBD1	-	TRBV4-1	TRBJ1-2	TGCGCCAGCAGCCCCGGGACAGTCTCCTATGGCTACACCTTC	CASSPGTVSYGYTF
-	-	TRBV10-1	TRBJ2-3	TGCGCCAGCAGTGAGTCACCAGCTAGCACAGATACGCAGTATTTT	CASSESPASTDTQYF